This entry concerns a single T cell receptor (beta chain). Its target is not known. Other DNA sequences in this sample translate to the same CDR3. V lost 0 bases and J lost 4, with 2 bases in between. CDR3 length: 11 amino acids. Germline V CDR1 and CDR2: SGHRS, YFSETQ. The entry originates in a study of OX40 agonist ivuxolimab in advanced cancers. Patients who had autoimmune disease history or got systemic immunosuppression were left out. Blood specimens came from baseline, cycle 4 day 1, and cycle 7 day 1. The data were produced by immunoSEQ multiplex PCR, yet TCRdb's version contains in-frame clones alone and is incomplete. The data hold under 70,000 clones, with about 90% observed a single time. Study-wide findings and caveats: Some of the nonresponding patients also showed low levels of normalized T-cell clonal expansion.

Specimen: CD4+ or CD8+ T cells sorted from blood, collected in a trial of the OX40 agonist ivuxolimab. The chain joins TRBV5-1 to TRBJ2-7; no clear D. The clonotype comes from an adult with an advanced solid tumor such as melanoma, head and neck, liver or kidney cancer. The CDR3, as DNA: TGCGCCAGCAGCTTGGGTTACGAGCAGTACTTC. This translates into CASSLGYEQYF.